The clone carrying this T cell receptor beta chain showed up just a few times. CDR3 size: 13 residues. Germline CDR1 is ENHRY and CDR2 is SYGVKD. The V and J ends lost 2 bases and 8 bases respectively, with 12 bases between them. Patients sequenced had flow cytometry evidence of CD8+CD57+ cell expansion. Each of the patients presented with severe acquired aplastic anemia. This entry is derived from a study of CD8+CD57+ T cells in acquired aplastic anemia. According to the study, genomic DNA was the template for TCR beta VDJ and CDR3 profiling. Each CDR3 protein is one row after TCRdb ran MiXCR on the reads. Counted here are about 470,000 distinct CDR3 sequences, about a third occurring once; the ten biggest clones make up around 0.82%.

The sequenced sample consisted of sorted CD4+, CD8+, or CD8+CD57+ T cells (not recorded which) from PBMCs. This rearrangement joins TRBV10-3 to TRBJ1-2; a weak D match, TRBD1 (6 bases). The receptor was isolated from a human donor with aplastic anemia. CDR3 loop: CAISEPAGDGYTF. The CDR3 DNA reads TGTGCCATCAGTGAGCCGGCAGGGGACGGCTACACCTTC.